Shown below are 21 T cell receptor beta chains from a single sample sequenced in a study of T cell responses to AZD1222 COVID-19 vaccine. Clones were read by immunoSEQ multiplex PCR, and TCRdb kept only the in-frame ones, dropping some. In the table there are approximately 100,000 clones, about 85% of which are singletons. The sample here was peripheral blood, taken 28 days after the second AZD1222 dose. These receptor sequences come from an adult who received the AZD1222 COVID-19 vaccine.

The chain links TRBV21-1 to TRBJ2-7; the table assigns TRBD2, which was not confirmed against the DNA. TRBV21-1 is reported as a pseudogene. The CDR3 contains 15 residues. CDR3 loop: CASSLRDYFRYEQYF. The CDR3 DNA follows: TGTGCCAGCAGCCTAAGAGACTATTTTAGGTACGAGCAGTACTTC.

The V and J genes are TRBV30 and TRBJ1-4; D is ambiguous. This CDR3 has 14 residues. Germline values: CDR1 GTSNPN, CDR2 SVGIG (reference sequence). Trimming pared 3 bases from V and 8 bases from J, leaving 16 bases between. The CDR3 DNA follows: TGTGCCTGGAGGCCGGGCAGGATAGGGGAAAAACTGTTTTTT. Translated: CAWRPGRIGEKLFF.

This sequence joins TRBV7-2 and TRBJ2-7; 8 nucleotides line up with TRBD2. J lost 0 bases, V lost 2 bases, and 3 bases had no gene match. CDR3 length: 15 residues. Germline V CDR1 and CDR2: SGHTA, FQGNSA. The CDR3 nucleotides are TGTGCCAGCAGCTTAACTAGCGGAAGCTCCTACGAGCAGTACTTC. Amino acids: CASSLTSGSSYEQYF.

This chain links TRBV11-1 with TRBJ1-1; D uncertain. The germline V gene encodes CDR1 SGHAT and CDR2 FQDESV (reference sequence). V lost 3 bases and J lost 4, with 15 bases in between. The CDR3 sequence is 15 residues long. The chain's CDR3 is CASSFQTVGGTEAFF. CDR3 nucleotide sequence: TGTGCCAGCAGCTTTCAGACTGTGGGCGGCACTGAAGCTTTCTTT. The full variable domain, completed using reference TRBV11-1 and TRBJ1-1, is EAEVAQSPRYKITEKSQAVAFWCDPISGHATLYWYRQILGQGPELLVQFQDESVVDDSQLPKDRFSAERLKGVDSTLKIQPAELGDSAMYLCASSFQTVGGTEAFFGQGTRLTVV.

The chain combines TRBV19 with TRBJ2-2; D is perhaps TRBD2 (6 bases). The germline V gene encodes CDR1 LNHDA and CDR2 SQIVND (reference sequence). CDR3 length equals 14 residues. Trimming removed 4 bases at V and 3 bases at J, with 9 bases between. CDR3 DNA: TGTGCCAGTAGTACCCCGGGGGACACCGGGGAGCTGTTTTTT. This encodes CASSTPGDTGELFF.

The chain links TRBV4-1 to TRBJ1-1; D perhaps matches TRBD1 (5 bases). Per germline, CDR1 MGHRA and CDR2 YSYEKL. This CDR3 is built from 16 residues. Trimming removed 4 bases from V and 1 base from J, with 16 bases in between. The CDR3 loop is CASSLTPGTGNTEAFF. The CDR3 nucleotides read TGCGCCAGCAGCCTTACCCCCGGGACCGGGAACACTGAAGCTTTCTTT.

This clone was observed once. The chain is built from TRBV6-2 or TRBV6-3 and TRBJ1-5; 9 positions agree with TRBD1. CDR1 and CDR2 from the germline V gene are MNHEY and SVGEGT. This CDR3 has 16 residues. The trim removed 3 bases at V and 5 bases at J, leaving 8 bases unmatched. CDR3 DNA sequence: TGTGCCAGCAGTTATTTCACAGGGGGCGCGGATCAGCCCCAGCATTTT. Translating gives CASSYFTGGADQPQHF.

J is TRBJ2-4 and V is TRBV3-1 (or the pseudogene TRBV3-2); perhaps TRBD2 as D (6 bases). V gave up 5 bases and J gave up 0 bases, with 17 bases separating them. The CDR3 sequence is 17 residues long. Germline values: CDR1 LGHDT, CDR2 YNNKEL (reference sequence). DNA for the CDR3: TGTGCCAGCAGCTCTAGGGCTAGCGCGCTAGCCAAAAACATTCAGTACTTC. Encoded protein: CASSSRASALAKNIQYF.

The chain links TRBV5-4 to TRBJ1-1, with no clear D. In germline, CDR1 is SGHNT, CDR2 YYREEE (reference sequence). This CDR3 spans 15 amino acids. V lost 4 bases, J lost 0 bases, and 13 bases lay in between. In DNA, the CDR3 is TGTGCCAGCAGCCCGCCACAAGTGCTGAACACTGAAGCTTTCTTT. Translated, it gives CASSPPQVLNTEAFF.

In DNA, the CDR3 is TGCGCCAGCAGCTTGGCACCGGGATCCAACAATGAGCAGTTCTTC. It codes for CASSLAPGSNNEQFF. J is TRBJ2-1 and V is TRBV5-1, with a tentative D call TRBD2 (5 bases). Germline-derived CDR1 and CDR2 are SGHRS and YFSETQ. The V end was cut by 0 bases, the J end by 5 bases, with 12 bases between. There are 15 residues in the CDR3.

The genes are TRBV28 and TRBJ1-4; D uncertain. V lost 10 bases, J lost 4 bases, and 13 bases lay in between. Germline V gene lookup returns CDR1 MDHEN and CDR2 SYDVKM. The CDR3 length is 13 residues. The CDR3 region is CATYRQNNEKLFF. The CDR3 coding sequence is TGTGCCACCTACAGACAAAATAATGAAAAACTGTTTTTT.

The genes are TRBV2 and TRBJ1-1; TRBD1 is a possible D gene (5 bases). The CDR3 has 14 amino acids. From germline, CDR1 is SNHLY and CDR2 FYNNEI. CDR3 nucleotide sequence: TGTGACTCTAATCTCGACAGAACGGTGACTGAAGCTTTCTTT. It translates to CDSNLDRTVTEAFF.

This clone occurred once. This chain links TRBV9 with TRBJ1-3, with D hard to call. The CDR3 has 14 amino acids. V was cut by 3 bases and J by 0 bases, with 7 bases left in between. Germline V gene data show CDR1 as SGDLS and CDR2 as YYNGEE. For the CDR3, the DNA is TGTGCCAGCAGCGACAGCCCCTCTGGAAACACCATATATTTT. It encodes CASSDSPSGNTIYF.

The chain employs TRBV13 and TRBJ1-6; TRBD1 is a possible D gene (6 bases). Germline lookup yields CDR1 PRHDT and CDR2 FYEKMQ (reference sequence). The CDR3 contains 14 residues. The V end was cut by 1 base, the J end by 10 bases, with 11 bases between. The CDR3 is CASSLVQGRSPLHF. As DNA, the CDR3 is TGTGCCAGCAGCTTAGTACAGGGTAGATCACCCCTCCACTTT.

The chain joins TRBV6-2 or TRBV6-3 to TRBJ2-5; 7 bases map to TRBD1. Germline V gene sequence: CDR1 MNHEY, CDR2 SVGEGT. The CDR3 spans 13 residues. The ends lost 2 bases at V and 4 bases at J; junction bases unmatched: 1. Written as DNA, the CDR3 is TGTGCCAGCAGTTACAGGGGGCTAGAGACCCAGTACTTC. It yields the protein CASSYRGLETQYF.

The genes are TRBV25-1 and TRBJ1-1, with D perhaps TRBD1 (6 bases). Looked up from germline, CDR1 is MGHDK and CDR2 is SYGVNS. This CDR3 is 13 amino acids long. V lost 0 bases and J lost 8, with 10 bases in between. DNA of the CDR3: TGTGCCAGCAGTGAATATAGGACAGCAGAAGCTTTCTTT. Translating it yields CASSEYRTAEAFF.

This rearrangement joins TRBV10-1 to TRBJ2-5; 7 bases are shared with TRBD1. CDR3 length: 14 residues. Germline loops: CDR1 WNHNN, CDR2 SYGVQD (reference sequence). The V gene end was trimmed by 6 bases and the J gene end by 1 base; junction bases not matched to a gene: 5. The CDR3 region is CASSAGTVQETQYF. CDR3 bases: TGCGCCAGCAGCGCTGGGACAGTCCAAGAGACCCAGTACTTC.

In the case of this clone: One end of the junction varies from germline; a read error may be responsible. V usage is TRBV5-6 and J usage is TRBJ2-7; weak D call: TRBD2 (6 bases). The CDR3 extends over 13 amino acids. Germline lookup yields CDR1 SGHDT and CDR2 YYEEEE. The CDR3 DNA sequence: TGTGCCAGCAGCTTGGTAGCCGGGACTCTGACGGACTTC. Translating gives CASSLVAGTLTDF.

The V and J genes are TRBV4-1 and TRBJ2-3; TRBD2 agrees at 8 bases. The junction had 12 bases not matched to a gene; V was cut back by 6 bases and J by 10 bases. The length of the CDR3 is 14 residues. Germline CDR1 MGHRA, CDR2 YSYEKL. Written as DNA, the CDR3 is TGCGCCAGCAGGCACGGGACTAGTAATGTGGCGCAGTATTTT. Its translation is CASRHGTSNVAQYF.

The chain couples TRBV7-3 to TRBJ2-5, with 7 bases matching TRBD2. V gave up 5 bases and J gave up 8 bases; unmatched junction bases: 8. The germline V gene encodes CDR1 SGHTA and CDR2 FQGTGA. The length of the CDR3 is 13 residues. The CDR3 loop is CASSPTSEGTQYF. The CDR3 DNA is TGTGCCAGCAGCCCTACTAGCGAAGGTACCCAGTACTTC.

As regards this clone: Other DNA sequences in this sample translate to the same CDR3. CDR3 bases: TGTGCCAGTAGTATCGGGACAGGGTTCTACAATGAGCAGTTCTTC. It encodes CASSIGTGFYNEQFF. The chain has TRBV19 and TRBJ2-1; 9 bases agree with TRBD1. This CDR3 has 15 amino acids. Germline-derived CDR1 and CDR2 are LNHDA and SQIVND (reference sequence). The V and J ends lost 3 bases and 3 bases, in that order; junction bases with no gene match: 3.